The source of this T cell receptor (beta chain) is a study of OX40 agonist ivuxolimab in advanced cancers. For the study at large: Males comprised around 78% of the group, whose mean age was approximately 60 years (range roughly 20 to 90). Prior checkpoint blockade (anti-PD-1, anti-PD-L1 or anti-CTLA-4) was permitted; roughly 40% had it.

Patients were excluded for autoimmune disease history or systemic immunosuppression. Trimming cost V 3 bases and J 2 bases, with 14 bases left between them. The V gene's germline CDR1 is MNHNS and CDR2 SASEGT. This CDR3 spans 16 amino acids. TCRdb's table, derived via immunoSEQ multiplex PCR, lists solely in-frame clones and lacks some. Here the sample spans tens of thousands of clones, 85% to 90% being singletons. The sequence was obtained from an adult with an advanced solid tumor such as melanoma, head and neck, liver or kidney cancer. This specimen was CD4+ or CD8+ T cells sorted from blood, taken in a trial of the OX40 agonist ivuxolimab. The chain uses TRBV6-1 and TRBJ1-5, with D possibly matching TRBD1 (5 bases). The CDR3 region is CASSDLRGVGNQPQHF. DNA for the CDR3: TGTGCCAGCAGTGACCTGCGAGGGGTTGGCAATCAGCCCCAGCATTTT.